The 10 T cell receptor beta chains below all came from one sample that was sequenced in a study of cytomegalovirus exposure and HLA in healthy donors. The primer mix had 60 Vbeta and 13 Jbeta primers. Sequenced by immunoSEQ multiplex PCR; TCRdb stores in-frame clones only, minus some. Of about 150,000 clones listed, about 75% are singletons. Source material: PBMCs. The source is a male donor in good health and CMV-seronegative.

The chain carries TRBV6-5 and TRBJ1-2; D is undetermined. The germline V gene encodes CDR1 MNHEY and CDR2 SVGAGI. The CDR3 consists of 13 residues. V lost 6 bases and J lost 8, with 16 bases in between. The DNA for the CDR3 is TGTGCCAGCAGCCCCCTTGGCGGGGAGGGCTACACCTTC. It encodes CASSPLGGEGYTF.

The chain employs TRBV29-1 and TRBJ2-1; 13 nucleotides match TRBD2. The V gene's germline CDR1 is SQVTM and CDR2 ANQGSEA. There are 13 residues in the CDR3. V gave up 6 bases and J gave up 10 bases; unmatched junction bases: 6. The CDR3: CSVAGLAGDEQFF. In nucleotides, the CDR3 is TGCAGCGTGGCCGGACTAGCGGGAGACGAGCAGTTCTTC.

This clone was seen a handful of times. J is TRBJ1-1 and V is TRBV19; the D gene is possibly TRBD1 (6 bases). Germline lookup yields CDR1 LNHDA and CDR2 SQIVND (reference sequence). The CDR3 spans 14 residues. Deletions cut 3 bases from V and 5 bases from J, with 13 bases between. The CDR3 spells CASSIGGARTEAFF. The CDR3 DNA reads TGTGCCAGTAGTATTGGGGGGGCGCGGACTGAAGCTTTCTTT. Full variable domain (remainder filled in from reference TRBV19 and TRBJ1-1): DGGITQSPKYLFRKEGQNVTLSCEQNLNHDAMYWYRQDPGQGLRLIYYSQIVNDFQKGDIAEGYSVSREKKESFPLTVTSAQKNPTAFYLCASSIGGARTEAFFGQGTRLTVV.

The chain combines TRBV6-1 with TRBJ2-1; 8 bases are shared with TRBD2. Germline trimming cut 1 base from V and 8 bases from J; bases unmatched to any gene: 13. There are 17 residues in the CDR3. Germline V gene sequence: CDR1 MNHNS, CDR2 SASEGT. The CDR3 loop is CASSEGPIGSGSDEQFF. CDR3 DNA: TGTGCCAGCAGTGAAGGGCCGATAGGCAGCGGGAGCGATGAGCAGTTCTTC.

This clone was counted a few times. The chain employs TRBV7-2 and TRBJ2-2; D is unclear. V gave up 4 bases and J gave up 4 bases, with 7 bases separating them. The V gene's germline CDR1 is SGHTA and CDR2 FQGNSA. The CDR3 is 13 residues long. The CDR3 DNA reads TGTGCCAGCAGCTCCCCTCCCACCGGGGAGCTGTTTTTT. Translated: CASSSPPTGELFF.

With respect to this clone: An end of the junction differs from the germline gene, which may be a read error. The chain uses TRBV7-9 and TRBJ1-3, with 7 positions matching TRBD1. This CDR3 spans 16 amino acids. Germline V gene data show CDR1 as SEHNR and CDR2 as FQNEAQ (reference sequence). The CDR3 protein is CSSSLRDSRKGNTIYF. CDR3 bases: TGTTCCAGCAGCTTACGGGACAGCCGGAAGGGAAACACCATATATTTT.

The chain joins TRBV6-1 to TRBJ2-2; 8 nucleotides match TRBD2. The CDR3 spans 15 residues. Germline V CDR1 and CDR2: MNHNS, SASEGT. After removal of 6 bases from V and 3 bases from J, the junction contained 6 bases not matched to a gene. The DNA for the CDR3 is TGTGCCAGCAGCACAGGACTAGCCGACACCGGGGAGCTGTTTTTT. It yields the protein CASSTGLADTGELFF.

The chain has TRBV7-2 and TRBJ2-3; 11 bases align to TRBD2. Trimming took 2 bases from V and 3 from J; bases not matched to a gene: 4. CDR3 length equals 16 residues. Germline V gene data show CDR1 as SGHTA and CDR2 as FQGNSA. The CDR3 spells CASSLFGTSGTDTQYF. The CDR3 DNA reads as TGTGCCAGCAGCTTATTCGGGACTAGCGGTACAGATACGCAGTATTTT.

The chain recombines TRBV5-1 with TRBJ2-2; 9 bases agree with TRBD1. Germline CDR1 SGHRS, CDR2 YFSETQ. V trimming: 3 bases; J trimming: 3 bases; junction bases outside the gene matches: 6. There are 16 residues in the CDR3. CDR3 DNA sequence: TGCGCCAGCAGCTGGGGGGACAGGGACCACACCGGGGAGCTGTTTTTT. It yields the protein CASSWGDRDHTGELFF.

This clone has more than one count but fewer than ten. The chain joins TRBV19 to TRBJ1-3; D unresolved. The CDR3 length is 16 residues. Trimming took off 0 bases at V and 3 bases at J, with 12 bases between the two ends. Germline lookup yields CDR1 LNHDA and CDR2 SQIVND (reference sequence). CDR3 protein: CASSIDRPENGNTIYF. The CDR3 DNA reads TGTGCCAGTAGTATAGACCGCCCGGAGAATGGAAACACCATATATTTT.